This paragraph covers one T cell receptor beta chain sequence. This clone was counted once. This clone's antigen is unknown. No base quality information exists; no much larger clone differs at one position. The collaborating institutions used their own protocols to collect whole blood in K2EDTA tubes. For TCRbeta analysis, collaborators shipped samples as frozen whole blood, isolated PBMCs, or DNA extracted from either of those sample types. TCRbeta CDR3 regions were amplified from genomic DNA using the immunoSEQ Assay, a bias-controlled multiplex PCR. In the paper's pipeline: Nucleated cell counts per sample were estimated from amplification of reference gene primers within the assay. Sequence reads were collapsed and filtered to measure the absolute abundance of every unique TCRbeta CDR3 rearrangement. For each sample, productive Simpson clonality was calculated by taking the square root of Simpson's diversity index across productive rearrangements. TCRdb's version of the immuneACCESS table is confined to in-frame rearrangements and falls short of the full clone set. An unresolved V gene accounts for under half of the shortfall where checked; the remainder is of unknown origin. V and J calls plus clone size are reproduced from that table; the DNA served to infer D and trimming. The table for this sample lists approximately 410,000 clones; more than 80% of them were counted only once. Of the sample, more than 1.4% falls within the top ten clones.

Taken from the germline V gene (reference sequence), the CDR1 and CDR2 loops are LNHDA and SQIVND. Measured from the cysteine to the phenylalanine, the CDR3 is 16 residues long. The retained sequence is limited to the CDR3, 48 bases, with the frame set at the first base. V and J are truncated by 6 bases and 0 bases respectively, leaving an intervening sequence of 15 bases. This sample was taken from a study of blood T cell repertoires in COVID-19 (dated by TCRdb to 2020 to 2021). In the study overall: Samples covering the acute and convalescent phases of COVID-19 were provided by collaborators in the United States, Italy and Spain. The prospective study material was composed of cDNA or gDNA derived from T cells, B-cell-depleted T cells, or PBMCs. Subjects who had been exposed to COVID-19, were actively infected with it, or had recovered from it provided the deeply sampled blood TCRbeta repertoires that made up the dataset. The repertoires were released in a freely available public database meant as a resource for research on the immune response to SARS-CoV-2. The samples were drawn from two sources: the first 160 participants of the ongoing ImmuneRACE study, and 1,254 subjects contributed by 6 global collaborators. Nearly every sample came with metadata listing a de-identified subject ID, COVID-19 status, age in years and sex. Where HLA class I and class II types were available, the types were taken from metadata supplied by the sample provider, not from assay-based typing.

What the work shows at the level of the full study, not this receptor alone: The quantity of clinical and demographic metadata differed by source and by participant and was supplied without curation.

The receptor comes from a woman in her 30s with active or convalescent COVID-19. Sequences were obtained from peripheral blood. The sequence joins TRBV19 to TRBJ2-1; the D gene identity is not certain. The CDR3 protein: CASSPTMYSSYNEQFF. The DNA is as follows: TGTGCCAGTAGCCCGACAATGTATAGCTCCTACAATGAGCAGTTCTTC.